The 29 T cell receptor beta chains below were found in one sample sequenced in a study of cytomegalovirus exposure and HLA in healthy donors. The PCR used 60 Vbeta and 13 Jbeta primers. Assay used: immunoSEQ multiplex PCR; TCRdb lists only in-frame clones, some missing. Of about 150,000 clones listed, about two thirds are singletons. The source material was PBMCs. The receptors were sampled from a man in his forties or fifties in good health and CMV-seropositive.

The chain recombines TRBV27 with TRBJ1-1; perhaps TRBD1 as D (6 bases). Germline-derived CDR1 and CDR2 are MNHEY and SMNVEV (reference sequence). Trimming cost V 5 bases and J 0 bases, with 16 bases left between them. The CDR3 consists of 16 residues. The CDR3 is CASSPLGGRMNTEAFF. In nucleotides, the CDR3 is TGTGCCAGCAGTCCCCTCGGGGGGCGGATGAACACTGAAGCTTTCTTT.

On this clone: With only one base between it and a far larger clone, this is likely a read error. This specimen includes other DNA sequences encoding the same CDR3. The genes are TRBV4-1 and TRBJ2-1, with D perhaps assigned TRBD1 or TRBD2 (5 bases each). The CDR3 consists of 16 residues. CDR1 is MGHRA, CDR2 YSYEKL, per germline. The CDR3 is CASSQAATASYNEQFF. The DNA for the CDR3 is TGCGCGAGCAGCCAAGCGGCGACAGCTTCCTACAATGAGCAGTTCTTC.

The CDR3 spells CASSLTGQGTEAFF. The CDR3 coding sequence is TGTGCCAGCAGCTTGACAGGGCAGGGCACTGAAGCTTTCTTT. The chain employs TRBV11-2 and TRBJ1-1; 7 nucleotides match TRBD1. The CDR3 is 14 residues long. In germline, CDR1 is SGHAT, CDR2 FQNNGV. Trimming took 3 bases from V and 4 from J; bases not matched to a gene: 5.

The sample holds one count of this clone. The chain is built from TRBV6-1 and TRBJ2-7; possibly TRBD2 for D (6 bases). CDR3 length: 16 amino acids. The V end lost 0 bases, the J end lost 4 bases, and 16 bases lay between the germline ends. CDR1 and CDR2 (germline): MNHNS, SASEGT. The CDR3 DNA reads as TGTGCCAGCAGTGAAGCAGGAGGGGTTGGCCGGTACGAGCAGTACTTC. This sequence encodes CASSEAGGVGRYEQYF.

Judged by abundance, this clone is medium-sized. DNA of the CDR3: TGTGCCAGCAGTGACGGAGAGGGGGCTGGCTACACCTTC. Translated: CASSDGEGAGYTF. The rearrangement uses TRBV6-4 and TRBJ1-2, with 7 bases that match TRBD1. V trimming: 2 bases; J trimming: 7 bases; junction bases outside the gene matches: 4. This CDR3 has 13 residues. In germline, CDR1 is MRHNA, CDR2 SNTAGT.

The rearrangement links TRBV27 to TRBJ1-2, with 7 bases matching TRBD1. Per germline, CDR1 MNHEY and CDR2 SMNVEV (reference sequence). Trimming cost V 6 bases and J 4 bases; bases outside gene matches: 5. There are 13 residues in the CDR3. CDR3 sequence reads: CASRPTGIYGYTF. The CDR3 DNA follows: TGTGCCAGCAGGCCGACAGGGATCTATGGCTACACCTTC.

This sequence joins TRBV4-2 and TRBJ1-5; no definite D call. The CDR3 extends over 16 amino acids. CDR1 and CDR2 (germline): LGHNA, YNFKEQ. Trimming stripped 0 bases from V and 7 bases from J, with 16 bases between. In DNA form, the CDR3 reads TGTGCCAGCAGCCAAGATCAGGCAGGTCCTTGGCAGCCCCAGCATTTT. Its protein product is CASSQDQAGPWQPQHF.

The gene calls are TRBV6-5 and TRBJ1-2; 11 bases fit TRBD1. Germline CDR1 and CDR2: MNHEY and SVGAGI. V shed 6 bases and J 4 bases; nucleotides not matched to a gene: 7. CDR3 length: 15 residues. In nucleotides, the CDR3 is TGTGCCAGCAGGCTCGGACAGGGGGCGAGCTATGGCTACACCTTC. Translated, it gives CASRLGQGASYGYTF.

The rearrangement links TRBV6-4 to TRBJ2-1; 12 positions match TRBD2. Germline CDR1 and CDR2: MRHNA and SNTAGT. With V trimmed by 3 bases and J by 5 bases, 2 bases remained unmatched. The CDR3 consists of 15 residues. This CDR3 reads CASSETSGSDNEQFF. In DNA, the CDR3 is TGTGCCAGCAGTGAGACTAGCGGGAGTGACAATGAGCAGTTCTTC.

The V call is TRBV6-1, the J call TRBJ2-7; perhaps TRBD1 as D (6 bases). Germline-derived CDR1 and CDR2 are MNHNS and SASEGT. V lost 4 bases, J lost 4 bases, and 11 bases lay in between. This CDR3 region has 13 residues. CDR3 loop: CASSAGTQYEQYF. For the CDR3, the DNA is TGTGCCAGCAGTGCCGGGACACAATACGAGCAGTACTTC.

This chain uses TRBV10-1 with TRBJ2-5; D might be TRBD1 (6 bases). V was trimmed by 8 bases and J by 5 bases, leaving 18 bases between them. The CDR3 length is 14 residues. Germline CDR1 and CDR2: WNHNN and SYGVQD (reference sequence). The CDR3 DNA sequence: TGCGCCAGCCGTACAGGGTTGTGGCGGGAGACCCAGTACTTC. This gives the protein CASRTGLWRETQYF.

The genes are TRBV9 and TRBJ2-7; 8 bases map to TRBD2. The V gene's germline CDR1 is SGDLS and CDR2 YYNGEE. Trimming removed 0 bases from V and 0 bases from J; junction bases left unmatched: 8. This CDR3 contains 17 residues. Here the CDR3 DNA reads TGTGCCAGCAGCGTAGGGGGAACTAGCGGAAGCTCCTACGAGCAGTACTTC. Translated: CASSVGGTSGSSYEQYF.

The CDR3 protein is CASSPMGPGTEAFF. CDR3 DNA: TGTGCCAGCAGCCCCATGGGGCCAGGGACTGAAGCTTTCTTT. The rearrangement links TRBV7-9 to TRBJ1-1, with D perhaps matching TRBD1 (5 bases). Germline V CDR1 and CDR2: SEHNR, FQNEAQ (reference sequence). This CDR3 comprises 14 residues. The ends were cut back, 5 bases at V and 5 bases at J, with 15 bases in the middle.

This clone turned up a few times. The CDR3 sequence: CASSLGPNSPLHF. CDR3 bases: TGTGCCAGCAGCTTGGGGCCAAATTCACCCCTCCACTTT. J is TRBJ1-6 and V is TRBV11-3; perhaps TRBD1 as D (5 bases). CDR1 and CDR2 (germline): SGHNT, YENEEA. Trimming removed 3 bases from V and 7 bases from J, with 7 bases in between. There are 13 residues in the CDR3. Variable domain in full (rest from reference TRBV11-3 and TRBJ1-6): EAGVVQSPRYKIIEKKQPVAFWCNPISGHNTLYWYLQNLGQGPELLIRYENEEAVDDSQLPKDRFSAERLKGVDSTLKIQPAELGDSAVYLCASSLGPNSPLHFGNGTRLTVT.

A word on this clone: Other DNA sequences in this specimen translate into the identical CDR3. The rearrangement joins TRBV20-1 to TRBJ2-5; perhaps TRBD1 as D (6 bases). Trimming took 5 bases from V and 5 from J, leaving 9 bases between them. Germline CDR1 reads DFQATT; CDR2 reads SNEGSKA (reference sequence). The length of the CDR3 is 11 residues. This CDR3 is CSAGQGETQYF. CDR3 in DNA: TGCAGTGCTGGGCAGGGGGAGACCCAGTACTTC.

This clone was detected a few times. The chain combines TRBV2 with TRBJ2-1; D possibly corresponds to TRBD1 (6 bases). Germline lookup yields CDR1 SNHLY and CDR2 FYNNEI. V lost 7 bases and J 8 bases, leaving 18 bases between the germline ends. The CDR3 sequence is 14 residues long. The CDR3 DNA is TGTGCCAGCAACCAACTTAACAGGGCCCATGAGCAGTTCTTC. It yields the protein CASNQLNRAHEQFF.

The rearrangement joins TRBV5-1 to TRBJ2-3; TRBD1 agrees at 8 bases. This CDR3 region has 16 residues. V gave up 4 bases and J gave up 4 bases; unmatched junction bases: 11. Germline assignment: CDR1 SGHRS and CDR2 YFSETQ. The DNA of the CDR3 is TGCGCCAGCAGCCAAGCCGGACAGGGACATTCAGATACGCAGTATTTT. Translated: CASSQAGQGHSDTQYF.

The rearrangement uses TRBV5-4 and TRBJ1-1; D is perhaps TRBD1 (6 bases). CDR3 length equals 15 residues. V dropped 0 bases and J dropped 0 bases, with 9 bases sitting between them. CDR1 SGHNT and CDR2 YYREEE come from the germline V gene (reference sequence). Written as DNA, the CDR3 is TGTGCCAGCAGCTTGGGGCAGGGGCTGAACACTGAAGCTTTCTTT. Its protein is CASSLGQGLNTEAFF.

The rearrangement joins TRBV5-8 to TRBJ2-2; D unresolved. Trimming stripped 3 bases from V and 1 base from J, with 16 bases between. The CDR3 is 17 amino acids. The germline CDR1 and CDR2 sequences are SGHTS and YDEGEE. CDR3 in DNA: TGTGCCAGCAGCTCCACTCGTTTGGCAGGGAACACCGGGGAGCTGTTTTTT. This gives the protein CASSSTRLAGNTGELFF.

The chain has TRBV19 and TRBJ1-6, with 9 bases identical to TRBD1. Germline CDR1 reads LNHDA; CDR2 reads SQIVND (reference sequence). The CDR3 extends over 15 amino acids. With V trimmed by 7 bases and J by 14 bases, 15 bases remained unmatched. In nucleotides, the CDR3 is TGTGCCAGTACCACCCGGGACAGGGCCTTTCAGACCCTCCACTTT. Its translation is CASTTRDRAFQTLHF. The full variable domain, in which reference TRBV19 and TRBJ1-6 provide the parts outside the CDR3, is DGGITQSPKYLFRKEGQNVTLSCEQNLNHDAMYWYRQDPGQGLRLIYYSQIVNDFQKGDIAEGYSVSREKKESFPLTVTSAQKNPTAFYLCASTTRDRAFQTLHFGNGTRLTVT.

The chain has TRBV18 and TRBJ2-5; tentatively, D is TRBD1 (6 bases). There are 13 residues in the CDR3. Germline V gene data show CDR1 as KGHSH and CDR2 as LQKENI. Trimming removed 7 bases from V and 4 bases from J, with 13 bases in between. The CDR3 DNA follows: TGTGCCAGCTGTTTGACAGGAGGAGAGACCCAGTACTTC. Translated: CASCLTGGETQYF.

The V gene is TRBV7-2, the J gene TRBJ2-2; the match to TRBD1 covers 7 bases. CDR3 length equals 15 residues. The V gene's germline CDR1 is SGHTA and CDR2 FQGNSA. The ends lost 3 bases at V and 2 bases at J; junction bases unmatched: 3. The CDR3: CASSLDRTNTGELFF. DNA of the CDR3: TGTGCCAGCAGCTTGGACAGGACCAACACCGGGGAGCTGTTTTTT.

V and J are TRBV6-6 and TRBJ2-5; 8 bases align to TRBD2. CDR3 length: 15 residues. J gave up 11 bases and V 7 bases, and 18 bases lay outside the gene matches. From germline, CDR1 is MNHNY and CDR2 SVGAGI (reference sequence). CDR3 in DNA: TGTGCCAGCACGGAGCAGGTTTTTTCAGAGCGGGAGCAGTACTTC. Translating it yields CASTEQVFSEREQYF.

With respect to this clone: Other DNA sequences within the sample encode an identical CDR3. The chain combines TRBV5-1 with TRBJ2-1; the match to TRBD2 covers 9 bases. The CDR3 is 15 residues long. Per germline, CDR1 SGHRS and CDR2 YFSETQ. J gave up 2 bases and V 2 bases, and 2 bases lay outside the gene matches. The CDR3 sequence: CASSFSGGPYNEQFF. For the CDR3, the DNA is TGCGCCAGCAGCTTTAGCGGGGGACCCTACAATGAGCAGTTCTTC.

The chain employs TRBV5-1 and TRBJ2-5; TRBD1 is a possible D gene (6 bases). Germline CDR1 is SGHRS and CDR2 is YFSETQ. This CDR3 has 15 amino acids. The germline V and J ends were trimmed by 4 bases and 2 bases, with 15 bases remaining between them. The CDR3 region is CASSGARGYQETQYF. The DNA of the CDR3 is TGCGCCAGCAGCGGGGCCAGGGGCTATCAAGAGACCCAGTACTTC.

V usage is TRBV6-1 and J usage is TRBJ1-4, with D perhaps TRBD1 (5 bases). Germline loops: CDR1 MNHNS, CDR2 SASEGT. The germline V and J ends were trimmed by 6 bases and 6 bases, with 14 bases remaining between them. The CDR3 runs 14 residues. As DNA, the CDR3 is TGTGCCAGCAGGGACACAGGTACCTATGAAAAACTGTTTTTT. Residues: CASRDTGTYEKLFF.

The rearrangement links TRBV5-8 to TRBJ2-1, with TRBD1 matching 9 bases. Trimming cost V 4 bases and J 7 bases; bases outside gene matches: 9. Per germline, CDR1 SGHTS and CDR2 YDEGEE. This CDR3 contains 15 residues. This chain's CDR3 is CASSRTGAEHNEQFF. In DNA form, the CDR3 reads TGTGCCAGCAGCCGGACAGGGGCGGAACATAATGAGCAGTTCTTC.

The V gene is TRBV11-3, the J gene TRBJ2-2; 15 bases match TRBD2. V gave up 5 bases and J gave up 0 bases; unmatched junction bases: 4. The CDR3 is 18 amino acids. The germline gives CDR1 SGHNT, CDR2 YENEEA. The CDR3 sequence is CASSLGLAGGTNTGELFF. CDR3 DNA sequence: TGTGCCAGCAGCCTTGGACTAGCGGGAGGGACGAACACCGGGGAGCTGTTTTTT.

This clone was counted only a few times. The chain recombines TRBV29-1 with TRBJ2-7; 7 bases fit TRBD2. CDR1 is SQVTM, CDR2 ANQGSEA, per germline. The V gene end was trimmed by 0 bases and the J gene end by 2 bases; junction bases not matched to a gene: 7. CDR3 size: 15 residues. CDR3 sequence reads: CSVEDTASGAYEQYF. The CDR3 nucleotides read TGCAGCGTTGAAGATACGGCTAGCGGAGCCTACGAGCAGTACTTC.